This section outlines one T cell receptor beta chain sequence together with its context. The sample belongs to a study of blood T cell repertoires in COVID-19. TCRdb's copy holds only in-frame clones and misses some; the assay was immunoSEQ multiplex PCR. The data hold around 250,000 clones, with about 90% observed a single time. This clonotype was obtained from a woman in her thirties or forties who had been exposed to COVID-19. Specimen: PBMCs or T cells enriched from blood (not recorded which).

CDR3 coding DNA: TGTGCCAGCAGAACAGGGGGCTCCTACAATGAGCAGTTCTTC. It is translated as CASRTGGSYNEQFF. The chain employs TRBV25-1 and TRBJ2-1, with 8 bases identical to TRBD1. V lost 6 bases, J lost 0 bases, and 1 base stayed unmatched. The CDR3 totals 14 residues. CDR1 and CDR2 from the germline V gene are MGHDK and SYGVNS.